This T cell receptor beta chain was observed in a study of T-cell reconstitution after alpha-beta-depleted transplantation in children. Unique molecular identifiers were incorporated into the prepared TCRbeta library. TCRdb passed the PCR reads through MiXCR, listing each CDR3 protein once. The profile shows 200,000 to 300,000 distinct CDR3 sequences, 12% of them singletons. CDR1 is SGHRS and CDR2 is YFSETQ in the germline V gene. This CDR3 is 15 amino acids long. V was pared by 10 bases and J by 0 bases, with 18 bases between. This clonotype came up many times. The TCR comes from a human donor who donated a stem cell graft to a child with acute lymphoblastic leukemia. This chain links TRBV5-1 with TRBJ2-3; D gene uncertain. Sequenced material: PBMCs from the stem cell graft donor, taken from the stem cell graft. CDR3 protein: CASRADSTSTDTQYF. In nucleotides, the CDR3 is TGCGCCTCAAGGGCGGATTCGACTAGCACAGATACGCAGTATTTT.